This T cell receptor (beta chain) was profiled in a study of technical replicates of blood from a few donors. Profiled with immunoSEQ multiplex PCR; TCRdb holds only in-frame clones, not every one. The data show roughly 66,000 clones, 70% to 90% seen once. Germline V gene lookup returns CDR1 SGHNT and CDR2 YYREEE (reference sequence). The CDR3 loop spans 14 amino acids. The V end was cut by 4 bases, the J end by 6 bases, with 17 bases between. Sequencing input: PBMCs. The rearrangement joins TRBV5-4 to TRBJ2-7, with D perhaps TRBD1 (6 bases). The TCR was taken from a human donor in good health. Some clones in this sample may be carry-over from other donors' samples. For the CDR3, the DNA is TGTGCCAGCAGCCGTAGGGACAATCAGCTCGAGCAGTACTTC. Translated: CASSRRDNQLEQYF.